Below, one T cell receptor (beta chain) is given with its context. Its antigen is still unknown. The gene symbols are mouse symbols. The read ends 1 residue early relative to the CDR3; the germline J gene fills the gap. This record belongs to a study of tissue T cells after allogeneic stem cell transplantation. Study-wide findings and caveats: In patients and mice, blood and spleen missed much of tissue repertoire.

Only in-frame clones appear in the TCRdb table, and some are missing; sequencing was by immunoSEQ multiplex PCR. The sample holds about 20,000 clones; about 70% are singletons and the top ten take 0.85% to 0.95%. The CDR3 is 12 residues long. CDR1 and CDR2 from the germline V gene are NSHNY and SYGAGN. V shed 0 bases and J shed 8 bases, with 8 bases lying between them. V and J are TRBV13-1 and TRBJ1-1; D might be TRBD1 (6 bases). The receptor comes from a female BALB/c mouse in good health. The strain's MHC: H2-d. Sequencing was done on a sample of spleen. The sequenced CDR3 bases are TGTGCCAGCAGTGATGTGGGGGCCGAAGTCTTC. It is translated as CASSDVGAEVF. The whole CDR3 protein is CASSDVGAEVFF.